These T cell receptor beta chains were read from a single sample in a study of T cell changes during pregnancy in multiple sclerosis. This table comes from immunoSEQ multiplex PCR, and its TCRdb copy is limited to in-frame clones, with some not included. Here the sample spans about 38,000 clones, about 93% being singletons. The starting material was CD4+ T cells from peripheral blood mononuclear cells, obtained after pregnancy. The receptors come from a female donor in good health, enrolled as a control in a pregnancy study. Each CDR3 is given without its conserved first and last residue. Size is omitted from some rows. Given values are once, few, many or a class for expanded clones.

v_call,clone_size,cdr3_aa
TRBV5-5,NA,ASSLEARGSNEQF
TRBV15,NA,ATSSTGYEQY
TRBV6-5,NA,ASSSAGTGVNQPQH
TRBV5-4,few,ASSEGSRETQY
TRBV5-1,NA,ASSLGQGAVDEQF
TRBV6-5,NA,ASSPTVYEQY
TRBV2,NA,ASSEARYEQY
TRBV20-1,NA,SASGGTEAF
TRBV6-5,NA,ASSSGPLMEQY
TRBV29-1,NA,SVALGGVSYEQY
TRBV9,NA,ASSAGTAYNSPLH
TRBV5-1,NA,ASSLEQQRNEQF
TRBV10-2,NA,ASSEAQGFPEQY
TRBV19,NA,ASSLTSANTGELF
TRBV28,NA,ASHRDRVEQY
TRBV5-1,NA,ASSTGLVSGELF
TRBV28,NA,ASSWGGTGGLEAF
TRBV9,NA,ASSARLATYNEQF
TRBV11-3,NA,ASSFGIPYEQY
TRBV7-2,NA,ASSLDLGGYT
TRBV5-6,NA,ASSPLQGADTEAF
TRBV5-4,NA,ASSLGGQGQVGYT
TRBV19,NA,ASSMDTGYEQY
TRBV4-3,NA,ASSQGDFRSYNEQF
TRBV10-3,once,AISPAPTGDSYGYT
TRBV19,once,ASIATGQGVADTQY
TRBV7-2,NA,ASSQMTGVGEQF
TRBV9,NA,ASSETGASHYGYT
TRBV5-4,NA,ASSTRDSNYEQY
TRBV7-2,NA,ASSLDRTSGRDTQY
TRBV6-6,NA,ASSYSGTDPYEQY
TRBV11-3,NA,ASSKGTSGGRTDTQY
TRBV14,NA,ASSTPGQGASEQY
TRBV5-4,NA,ASSLTRQGGDEKLF
TRBV29-1,NA,SVEERGREGYEQY
TRBV7-2,once,ASSRGTSYNEQF
TRBV7-2,NA,ASSFDRNEKLF
TRBV10-2,NA,ASTGGQGGTGELF